Listed here are 5 T cell receptor beta chains from one sample, sequenced in a study of cytomegalovirus exposure and HLA in healthy donors. 60 Vbeta and 13 Jbeta primers were used in PCR. The method was immunoSEQ multiplex PCR; TCRdb's version includes in-frame clones alone and lacks a portion of them. The sample has 150,000 to 200,000 clones; approximately 84% are singletons. The sequenced sample consisted of PBMCs. The receptors stem from a man between 18 and 29 years old in good health and CMV-seronegative.

The count of this clone is one. V and J are TRBV5-1 and TRBJ1-4, with 7 positions matching TRBD1. CDR3 size: 15 residues. The V segment lost 4 bases and the J segment 7 bases; nucleotides outside the gene matches: 10. The germline V gene encodes CDR1 SGHRS and CDR2 YFSETQ. The CDR3 protein is CASSPRQGWGEKLFF. The CDR3 nucleotides read TGCGCCAGCAGCCCCCGACAGGGTTGGGGTGAAAAACTGTTTTTT.

This clone was counted once. V is TRBV19 and J is TRBJ1-3; TRBD1 is a possible D gene (5 bases). This CDR3 is 16 amino acids long. V was shortened by 8 bases and J by 2 bases, with 19 bases between the two germline ends. The germline gives CDR1 LNHDA, CDR2 SQIVND (reference sequence). CDR3 in amino acids: CASYAGRGEAGNTIYF. The DNA for the CDR3 is TGTGCCAGTTACGCCGGGCGGGGCGAAGCTGGAAACACCATATATTTT.

This clone was detected only once. This chain links TRBV7-2 with TRBJ2-7; TRBD2 is a possible D gene (6 bases). Per the germline V gene, CDR1 is SGHTA and CDR2 is FQGNSA. This CDR3 spans 15 amino acids. V was clipped by 5 bases and J by 2 bases, with 16 bases between them. The CDR3 spells CASSRGTAQTYEQYF. The DNA for the CDR3 is TGTGCCAGCAGCCGCGGGACTGCACAGACCTACGAGCAGTACTTC.

The CDR3 DNA is TGTGCCAGTAGTATGAATAGCGGGAGAATCCATGAGCAGTTCTTC. Its translation is CASSMNSGRIHEQFF. The rearrangement joins TRBV19 to TRBJ2-1; 9 nucleotides agree with TRBD2. This CDR3 has 15 amino acids. Germline CDR1 LNHDA, CDR2 SQIVND (reference sequence). The V and J ends lost 3 bases and 8 bases, in that order; junction bases with no gene match: 8.

The chain joins TRBV10-3 to TRBJ2-3; D possibly corresponds to TRBD2 (5 bases). There are 14 residues in the CDR3. Germline values: CDR1 ENHRY, CDR2 SYGVKD. The germline V and J ends were trimmed by 3 bases and 2 bases, with 9 bases remaining between them. CDR3 DNA: TGTGCCATCAGTGATGGGCTAGCCACAGATACGCAGTATTTT. Translation: CAISDGLATDTQYF.